This T cell receptor beta chain comes out of a study of control samples from healthy donors and cancer patients. The CDR3 has 13 amino acids. V was trimmed by 2 bases and J by 9 bases, leaving 8 bases between them. In germline, CDR1 is MNHEY, CDR2 SVGAGI. Libraries were prepared by immunoSEQ multiplex PCR; TCRdb keeps only in-frame clonotypes and omits some of them. This sample contains fewer than 250,000 clones. Material for sequencing was blood. This clonotype was obtained from a woman under 40 in good health. This chain links TRBV6-5 with TRBJ1-6; a weak D match, TRBD1 (6 bases). Here the CDR3 DNA reads TGTGCCAGCAGTTACCAGGGGCCTTCACCCCTCCACTTT. As protein: CASSYQGPSPLHF.